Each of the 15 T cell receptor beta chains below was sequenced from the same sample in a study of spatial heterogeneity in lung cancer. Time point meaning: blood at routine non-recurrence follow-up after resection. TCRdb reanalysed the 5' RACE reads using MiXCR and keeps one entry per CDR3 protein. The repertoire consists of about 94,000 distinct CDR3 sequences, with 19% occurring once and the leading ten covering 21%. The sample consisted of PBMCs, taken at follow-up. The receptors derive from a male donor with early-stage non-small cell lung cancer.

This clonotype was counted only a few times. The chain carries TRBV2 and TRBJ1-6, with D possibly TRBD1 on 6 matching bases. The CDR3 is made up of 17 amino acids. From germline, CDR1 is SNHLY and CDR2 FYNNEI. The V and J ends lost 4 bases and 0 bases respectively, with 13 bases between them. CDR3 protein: CASSAGAPSSYNSPLHF. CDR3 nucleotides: TGTGCCAGCAGTGCGGGGGCCCCGAGCTCCTATAATTCACCCCTCCACTTT.

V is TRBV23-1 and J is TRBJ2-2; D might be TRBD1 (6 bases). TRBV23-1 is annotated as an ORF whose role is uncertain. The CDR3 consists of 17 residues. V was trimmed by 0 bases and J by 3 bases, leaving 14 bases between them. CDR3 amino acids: CASSQSVYKGDTGELFF. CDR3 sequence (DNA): TGCGCCAGCAGTCAATCCGTGTATAAGGGGGACACCGGGGAGCTGTTTTTT.

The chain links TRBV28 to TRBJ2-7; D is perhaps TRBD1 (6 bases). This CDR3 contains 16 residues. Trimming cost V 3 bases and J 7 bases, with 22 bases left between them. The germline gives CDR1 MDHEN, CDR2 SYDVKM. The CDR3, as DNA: TGTGCCAGCAGTTTTTTGTACAGGGAACCTCTACGGGAGCAGTACTTC. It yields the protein CASSFLYREPLREQYF.

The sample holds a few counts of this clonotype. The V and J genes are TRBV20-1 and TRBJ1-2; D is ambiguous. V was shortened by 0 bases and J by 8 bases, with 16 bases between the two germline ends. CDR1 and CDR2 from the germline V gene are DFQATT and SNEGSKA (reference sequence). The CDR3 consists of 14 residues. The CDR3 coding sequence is TGCAGTGCTAGAGATTTCGCCGGGGTTGGAGGCTACACCTTC. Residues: CSARDFAGVGGYTF.

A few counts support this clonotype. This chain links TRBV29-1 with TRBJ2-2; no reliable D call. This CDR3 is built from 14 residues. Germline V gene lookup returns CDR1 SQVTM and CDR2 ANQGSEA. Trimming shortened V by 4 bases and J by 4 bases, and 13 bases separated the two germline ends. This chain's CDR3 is CSVVGSSFTGELFF. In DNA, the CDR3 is TGCAGCGTTGTTGGTAGCAGTTTCACCGGGGAGCTGTTTTTT.

For the CDR3, the DNA is TGTGCCACCAGCCTGGGTGCGGCGGAAGATACGCAGTATTTT. This codes for CATSLGAAEDTQYF. This chain connects TRBV15 to TRBJ2-3; D remains unclear. V dropped 5 bases and J dropped 5 bases, with 14 bases sitting between them. The CDR3 sequence is 14 residues long. From germline, CDR1 is LNHNV and CDR2 YYDKDF (reference sequence).

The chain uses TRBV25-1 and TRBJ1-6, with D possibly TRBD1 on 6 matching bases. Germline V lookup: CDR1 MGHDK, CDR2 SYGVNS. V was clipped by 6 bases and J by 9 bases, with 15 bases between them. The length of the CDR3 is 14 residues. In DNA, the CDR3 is TGTGCCAGCAGCGTCAGAGGGGGGCGTTCACCCCTCCACTTT. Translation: CASSVRGGRSPLHF.

CDR3 DNA sequence: TGTGCCAGCAGATTCGACAGGGGGACCACCGGGGAGCTGTTTTTT. As protein: CASRFDRGTTGELFF. V and J are TRBV6-5 and TRBJ2-2; TRBD1 agrees at 9 bases. Trimming cost V 6 bases and J 4 bases; bases outside gene matches: 6. CDR3 size: 15 residues. Germline lookup yields CDR1 MNHEY and CDR2 SVGAGI.

This chain's CDR3 is CASSSSNTEAFF. CDR3 coding DNA: TGTGCCAGCAGCTCCTCTAACACTGAAGCTTTCTTT. The chain links TRBV7-9 to TRBJ1-1; D is unclear. The V and J ends lost 4 bases and 2 bases respectively, with 5 bases between them. The CDR3 covers 12 residues. Germline loops: CDR1 SEHNR, CDR2 FQNEAQ (reference sequence).

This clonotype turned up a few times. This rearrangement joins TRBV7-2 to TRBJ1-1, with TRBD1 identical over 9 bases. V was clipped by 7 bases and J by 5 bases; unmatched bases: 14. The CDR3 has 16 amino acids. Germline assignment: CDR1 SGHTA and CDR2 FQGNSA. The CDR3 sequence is CASIPGQGTPRTEAFF. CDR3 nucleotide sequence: TGTGCCAGCATCCCCGGACAGGGGACCCCGAGGACTGAAGCTTTCTTT.

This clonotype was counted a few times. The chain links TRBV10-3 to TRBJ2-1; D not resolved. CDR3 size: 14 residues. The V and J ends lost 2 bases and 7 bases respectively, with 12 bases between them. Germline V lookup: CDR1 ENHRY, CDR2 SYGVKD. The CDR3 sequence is CAISERQEGNEQFF. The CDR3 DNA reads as TGTGCCATCAGTGAGAGACAAGAAGGAAATGAGCAGTTCTTC.

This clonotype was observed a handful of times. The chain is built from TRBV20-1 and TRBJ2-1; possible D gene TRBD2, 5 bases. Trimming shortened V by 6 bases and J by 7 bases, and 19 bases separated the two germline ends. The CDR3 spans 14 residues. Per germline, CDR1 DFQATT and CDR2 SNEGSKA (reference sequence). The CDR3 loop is CSAPPAGQTNEQFF. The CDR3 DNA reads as TGCAGTGCGCCCCCGGCGGGCCAGACTAATGAGCAGTTCTTC.

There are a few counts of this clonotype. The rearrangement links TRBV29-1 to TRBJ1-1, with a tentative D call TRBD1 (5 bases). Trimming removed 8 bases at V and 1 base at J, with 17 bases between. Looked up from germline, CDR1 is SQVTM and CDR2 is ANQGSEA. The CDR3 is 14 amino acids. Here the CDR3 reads CSYGDGKGNTEAFF. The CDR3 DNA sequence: TGCAGCTATGGGGACGGAAAGGGGAACACTGAAGCTTTCTTT.

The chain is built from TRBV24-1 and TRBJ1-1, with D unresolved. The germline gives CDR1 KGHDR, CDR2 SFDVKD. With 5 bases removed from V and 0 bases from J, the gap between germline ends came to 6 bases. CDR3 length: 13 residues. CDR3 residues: CATSAHVNTEAFF. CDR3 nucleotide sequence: TGTGCCACCAGTGCACACGTGAACACTGAAGCTTTCTTT.

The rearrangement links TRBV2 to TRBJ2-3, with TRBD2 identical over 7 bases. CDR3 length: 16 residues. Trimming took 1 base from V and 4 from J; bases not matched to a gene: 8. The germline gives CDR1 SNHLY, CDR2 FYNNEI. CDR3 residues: CASSEGGRASADTQYF. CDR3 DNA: TGTGCCAGCAGTGAAGGAGGGAGGGCTAGCGCAGATACGCAGTATTTT. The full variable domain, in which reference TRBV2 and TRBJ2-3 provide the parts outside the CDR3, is EPEVTQTPSHQVTQMGQEVILRCVPISNHLYFYWYRQILGQKVEFLVSFYNNEISEKSEIFDDQFSVERPDGSNFTLKIRSTKLEDSAMYFCASSEGGRASADTQYFGPGTRLTVL.